This T cell receptor (beta chain) was retrieved from a study of CD8 T cells in ankylosing spondylitis. Study-wide points: What seemed typical of ankylosing spondylitis blood was a TCR beta motif built from about 8 highly homologous variants. Reportedly, disease-linked clones are significantly enriched in ankylosing spondylitis patients' matched synovial fluid. Relatively scarce in peripheral blood, disease-linked clones were CD8+.

The trim removed 4 bases at V and 5 bases at J, leaving 3 bases unmatched. This CDR3 region has 13 residues. The germline V gene has CDR1 SGHKS and CDR2 YYEKEE (reference sequence). This clonotype was seen more than once but under ten times. The antigen is not known. In making TCR beta libraries, quantitative 5'-RACE with molecular barcodes was used. Each CDR3 protein is one row after TCRdb ran MiXCR on the 5' RACE reads. The sample carries some 840,000 distinct CDR3 sequences, over 9.5% recorded once. V and J are TRBV5-5 and TRBJ1-5; 7 bases align to TRBD1. The TCR sequence derives from a male donor with ankylosing spondylitis. The sample consisted of blood, either unsorted or a sorted T cell fraction (not recorded which). In DNA form, the CDR3 reads TGTGCCAGCAGCCCAGGGGGGCATCAGCCCCAGCATTTT. Its protein is CASSPGGHQPQHF. The whole variable domain, remainder taken from reference TRBV5-5 and TRBJ1-5, is DAGVTQSPTHLIKTRGQQVTLRCSPISGHKSVSWYQQVLGQGPQFIFQYYEKEERGRGNFPDRFSARQFPNYSSELNVNALLLGDSALYLCASSPGGHQPQHFGDGTRLSIL.